A selection of T cell receptor beta chains follows, all from one sample in a study of blood T cell repertoires in COVID-19. Some clones are missing from TCRdb's copy, which holds only in-frame ones; the method was immunoSEQ multiplex PCR. This sample has over 85,000 clones, with about 85% found just once. The sample consisted of peripheral blood. The receptor set was obtained from a human donor in a cohort sampled during active COVID-19. Both conserved end residues are part of each CDR3. Fields, in order: clone size, D gene, J gene, V gene, CDR3 DNA, CDR3 protein. The D gene is left open where the match is weak. Expanded clones get a size class; other rows say once, few or many, or leave the size out.

>NA|NA|TRBJ2-7|TRBV12-3/TRBV12-4
TGTGCCAGCAGTCACAGGTCCTACGAGCAGTACTTC
CASSHRSYEQYF
>NA|NA|TRBJ1-1|TRBV3-1/TRBV3-2
TGTGCCAGCAGCCAAGCGGGTATTGGACAAACTGAAGCTTTCTTT
CASSQAGIGQTEAFF
>once|NA|TRBJ1-6|TRBV7-2
TGTGCCAGCAGCTTAGTCGGCCAGGAGGGTTCACCCCTCCACTTT
CASSLVGQEGSPLHF
>NA|NA|TRBJ2-7|TRBV21-1
TGTGCCAGCAGCCGACGGACAGGGGGCGTTTGTATCGACGAGCAGTACTTC
CASSRRTGGVCIDEQYF
>NA|TRBD1|TRBJ2-1|TRBV2
TGTGCCAGCAGAGGCTTCGGACAGGGAGAGCAGTTCTTC
CASRGFGQGEQFF
>NA|TRBD1|TRBJ1-1|TRBV7-9
TGTGCCAGCACCTCAGGACAGGGCCGGTACACTGAAGCTTTCTTT
CASTSGQGRYTEAFF
>NA|NA|TRBJ2-2|TRBV4-2
TGTGCCAGCAGCCAAGAGGCTAGAGGGCCGATCGGGGAGCTGTTTTTT
CASSQEARGPIGELFF
>NA|NA|TRBJ2-3|TRBV18
TGTGCCAGCTCACCCGGGAGGGGGCGAGAAGATACGCAGTATTTT
CASSPGRGREDTQYF
>once|NA|TRBJ2-1|TRBV19
TGTGCCAGTAGTAATGTGAGGAGCGGAGGCTCCTACAATGAGCAGTTCTTC
CASSNVRSGGSYNEQFF
>NA|TRBD1|TRBJ1-2|TRBV18
TGTGCCAGCTCATCAACAGGGGATGGCTATGGCTACACCTTC
CASSSTGDGYGYTF
>once|NA|TRBJ2-5|TRBV30
TGTGCCTGGAGTGTACTGGGCTTCCAAGAGACCCAGTACTTC
CAWSVLGFQETQYF
>NA|NA|TRBJ1-1|TRBV7-3
TGTGCCAGCAGCTCATCGAACACTGAAGCTTTCTTT
CASSSSNTEAFF
>NA|NA|TRBJ2-3|TRBV18
TGTGCCAGCTCACTATACAGTCCTACTAGCACAGATACGCAGTATTTT
CASSLYSPTSTDTQYF
>NA|NA|TRBJ2-1|TRBV4-3
TGCGCCAGCAGCCAAGCTGCAGGTAGCTACAATGAGCAGTTCTTC
CASSQAAGSYNEQFF
>many|NA|TRBJ2-5|TRBV7-9
TGTGCCAGCAGCCCGAGTAGCGGTAAAGAGACCCAGTACTTC
CASSPSSGKETQYF
>NA|TRBD1|TRBJ1-5|TRBV10-3
TGTGCCATCAGGGGACAGGGTAGCAATCAGCCCCAGCATTTT
CAIRGQGSNQPQHF
>NA|NA|TRBJ2-7|TRBV12-3/TRBV12-4
TGTGCCAGCAGTTTGACAGGGAGGTACGAGCAGTACTTC
CASSLTGRYEQYF
>NA|TRBD1|TRBJ1-1|TRBV7-2
TGTGCCAGCAGCATCGGACAGGGTGGGACTGAAGCTTTCTTT
CASSIGQGGTEAFF
>NA|TRBD2|TRBJ2-5|TRBV5-1
TGCGCCAGCAGGATAACTAGCGGGGGGCGAGAGACCCAGTACTTC
CASRITSGGRETQYF
>NA|NA|TRBJ2-7|TRBV9
TGTGCCAGCAGCGTACGGTGGAGCTCCTACGAGCAGTACTTC
CASSVRWSSYEQYF
>NA|NA|TRBJ2-1|TRBV7-7
TGTGCTAGCAGCTTAGCATCAGGGGCCTACAATGAGCAGTTCTTC
CASSLASGAYNEQFF
>NA|TRBD2|TRBJ2-1|TRBV4-3
TGCGCCAGCAGCTTACAGGGAGCGGGAGACAATGAGCAGTTCTTC
CASSLQGAGDNEQFF